The T cell receptor (beta chain) described here comes from a study of vaccination effects on CD4 cells after COVID-19. Study-level information: Using viral peptide pools, the ViraFEST assay grew out antigen-specific CD4+ T cells prior to sequencing. Study-wide findings and caveats: Pronounced clonal contraction occurred in clones induced by infection and by vaccine late after vaccination.

This table comes from immunoSEQ multiplex PCR, and its TCRdb copy is limited to in-frame clones, with some not included. The table records 57,000 or so clones, around 73% of them present only once. Culturing for about ten days preceded CD4+ T cell isolation. Two-dose BNT162b2 or mRNA-1273 vaccination was given to participants. V was clipped by 1 base and J by 7 bases, with 10 bases between them. There are 13 residues in the CDR3. CDR1 MGHRA and CDR2 YSYEKL come from the germline V gene. Note on this clone: The antigen remains undetermined.

The TCR comes from a human donor who received a COVID-19 vaccine. The sequencing here drew on CD4+ T cells from PBMCs cultured without peptide, taken after COVID-19 vaccination. This chain joins TRBV4-1 and TRBJ1-1; perhaps TRBD1 as D (5 bases). In nucleotides, the CDR3 is TGCGCCAGCAGCCAAGCATCCCAGGGTGAAGCTTTCTTT. This encodes CASSQASQGEAFF.